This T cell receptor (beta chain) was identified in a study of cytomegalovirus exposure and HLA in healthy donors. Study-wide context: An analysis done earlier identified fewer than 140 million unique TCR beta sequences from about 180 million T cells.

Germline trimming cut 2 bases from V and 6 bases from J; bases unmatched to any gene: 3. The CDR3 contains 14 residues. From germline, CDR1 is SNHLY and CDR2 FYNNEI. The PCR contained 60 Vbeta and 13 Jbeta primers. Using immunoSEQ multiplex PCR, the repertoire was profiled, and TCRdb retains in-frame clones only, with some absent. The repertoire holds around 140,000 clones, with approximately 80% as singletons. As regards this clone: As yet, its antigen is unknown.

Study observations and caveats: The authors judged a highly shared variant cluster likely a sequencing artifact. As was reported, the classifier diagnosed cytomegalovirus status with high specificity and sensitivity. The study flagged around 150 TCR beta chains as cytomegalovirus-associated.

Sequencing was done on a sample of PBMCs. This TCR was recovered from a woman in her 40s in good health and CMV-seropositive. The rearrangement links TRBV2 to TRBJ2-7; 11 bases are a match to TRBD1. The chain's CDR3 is CASSEYGTGGEQYF. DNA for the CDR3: TGTGCCAGCAGTGAATATGGGACAGGGGGCGAGCAGTACTTC.